The present T cell receptor beta chain was sequenced within a study of blood T cell repertoires in COVID-19. Participants' own reports of clinical history determined their cohort assignment. The CDR3 has 16 amino acids. Trimming took off 2 bases at V and 0 bases at J, with 10 bases between the two ends. In germline, CDR1 is LNHNV, CDR2 YYDKDF (reference sequence). Authors' analysis steps: Amplification from reference gene primers served as the basis for estimated nucleated cell counts. TCRdb keeps only in-frame clones here, not all; method: immunoSEQ multiplex PCR. V, J and clone size were drawn from that table, and D and trimming were deduced from the DNA. The table includes 250,000 or so clones, roughly 90% detected once.

The source material was PBMCs or T cells enriched from blood (not recorded which). The TCR was taken from a woman aged 25-40 years with acute COVID-19. V is TRBV15 and J is TRBJ1-4, with no clear D. CDR3 in amino acids: CATSRPAEATNEKLFF. The CDR3 bases are TGTGCCACCAGCAGACCCGCAGAAGCAACTAATGAAAAACTGTTTTTT. Full variable domain (missing parts from reference TRBV15 and TRBJ1-4): DAMVIQNPRYQVTQFGKPVTLSCSQTLNHNVMYWYQQKSSQAPKLLFHYYDKDFNNEADTPDNFQSRRPNTSFCFLDIRSPGLGDTAMYLCATSRPAEATNEKLFFGSGTQLSVL.